This T cell receptor beta chain was sequenced in a study of blood T cell repertoires in COVID-19. About the research overall: Acute and convalescent COVID-19 specimens originated in the United States, Italy and Spain. In each case, the material was cDNA or gDNA derived from T cells, B-cell-depleted T cells, or PBMCs.

In the original processing: The authors estimated nucleated cell counts from reference gene primer amplification. Assay used: immunoSEQ multiplex PCR; TCRdb lists only in-frame clones, some missing. The V and J calls and clone size are taken from that table; D and trimming were inferred from the DNA. The top ten hold about 10% of the sample, which has about 80,000 clones, 82% seen once. V shed 4 bases and J 2 bases; nucleotides not matched to a gene: 5. Looked up from germline, CDR1 is SGHRS and CDR2 is YFSETQ. This CDR3 is built from 14 residues. The sample was peripheral blood. This receptor was obtained from a man between 60 and 75 years old with acute or convalescent COVID-19. The chain has TRBV5-1 and TRBJ2-5; 7 bases align to TRBD1. This CDR3 is CASSPTTGQETQYF. In DNA, the CDR3 is TGCGCCAGCAGCCCAACGACAGGGCAAGAGACCCAGTACTTC.